The clone carrying this TCR beta chain was counted between two and nine times. The sample comes from a study of blood T cell repertoires in COVID-19. Sequencing used immunoSEQ multiplex PCR; TCRdb keeps in-frame clones, though not all of them. Here the sample spans about 24,000 clones, about 76% being singletons. CDR3 length equals 14 residues. The germline V gene has CDR1 MGHDK and CDR2 SYGVNS. V was pared by 3 bases and J by 8 bases, with 5 bases of the junction left unmatched. This TCR was recovered from a man between 65 and 85 years old with acute or convalescent COVID-19. The chain is built from TRBV25-1 and TRBJ1-4; 8 bases are shared with TRBD1. The sequencing sample was made of peripheral blood. The CDR3 loop reads CASSESGGGEKLFF. CDR3 DNA sequence: TGTGCCAGCAGTGAGTCAGGGGGCGGGGAAAAACTGTTTTTT.